This T cell receptor beta chain was sequenced for a study of T-cell reconstitution after alpha-beta-depleted transplantation in children. Unique molecular identifiers were built into the TCRbeta library. TCRdb reprocessed the PCR reads via MiXCR and lists one record per CDR3 protein. This sample has roughly 350,000 distinct CDR3 sequences, with roughly 15% found just once. Findings of the study overall: Reportedly, only several hundred clones from non-depleted graft cells drove alpha-beta T-cell counts at about two months.

Germline lookup yields CDR1 SGHTA and CDR2 FQGNSA. The V end was cut by 6 bases, the J end by 5 bases, with 7 bases between. The CDR3 runs 11 residues. A note on this clonotype: The antigen is undetermined.

Sequences were derived from PBMCs, mostly from graft donor cells, sampled 360 days after TCRalphabeta/CD19-depleted stem cell transplant. The receptor's source is a male patient between 2 and 10 years old who had a stem cell transplant for acute lymphoblastic leukemia, so the T cells may come from the graft donor. The rearrangement joins TRBV7-2 to TRBJ2-5; D is uncertain. CDR3 sequence: CASRESETQYF. CDR3 sequence (DNA): TGTGCCAGCAGGGAGAGCGAGACCCAGTACTTC.